This is a list of T cell receptor beta chains from one sample in a study of cytomegalovirus exposure and HLA in healthy donors. Profiled with immunoSEQ multiplex PCR; TCRdb holds only in-frame clones, not every one. In the table there are just over 150,000 clones, approximately 82% of which are singletons. Sequenced material: PBMCs. These receptors were taken from a woman aged 45-60 years in good health and CMV-seropositive. The CDR3 runs from the conserved cysteine through the conserved F or W. Each record gives: V gene, clone size, J gene, D gene, CDR3 protein, CDR3 DNA. The D gene is left open where the match is weak. Clone size appears in some rows only: once, few, many, or a class for an expanded clone.

v_call: TRBV9
clone_size: .
j_call: TRBJ2-5
d_call: .
cdr3_aa: CASSAREQGEQYF
cdr3_nt: TGTGCCAGCAGCGCCCGGGAGCAGGGGGAGCAGTACTTC

v_call: TRBV15
clone_size: .
j_call: TRBJ2-2
d_call: TRBD1
cdr3_aa: CATSHPGTGVTGELFF
cdr3_nt: TGTGCCACCAGCCATCCCGGGACAGGGGTTACCGGGGAGCTGTTTTTT

v_call: TRBV29-1
clone_size: .
j_call: TRBJ2-7
d_call: .
cdr3_aa: CSVSYSYEQYF
cdr3_nt: TGCAGCGTTTCCTACAGCTACGAGCAGTACTTC

v_call: TRBV11-2
clone_size: .
j_call: TRBJ2-2
d_call: TRBD1
cdr3_aa: CASSPGQGASGELFF
cdr3_nt: TGTGCCAGCAGCCCCGGACAGGGGGCATCCGGGGAGCTGTTTTTT

v_call: TRBV7-3
clone_size: .
j_call: TRBJ1-1
d_call: .
cdr3_aa: CASSPNRVEAFF
cdr3_nt: TGTGCCAGCAGCCCGAACAGGGTGGAAGCTTTCTTT

v_call: TRBV7-2
clone_size: .
j_call: TRBJ1-5
d_call: .
cdr3_aa: CASSWEAYELSSNQPQHF
cdr3_nt: TGTGCCAGCAGCTGGGAGGCCTATGAATTGAGTAGCAATCAGCCCCAGCATTTT

v_call: TRBV7-9
clone_size: .
j_call: TRBJ2-1
d_call: TRBD2
cdr3_aa: CASSLDGGARDEQFF
cdr3_nt: TGTGCCAGCAGCTTAGACGGGGGGGCTCGGGACGAGCAGTTCTTC

v_call: TRBV5-5
clone_size: .
j_call: TRBJ2-4
d_call: .
cdr3_aa: CASSLGGGLGNIQYF
cdr3_nt: TGTGCCAGCAGCTTGGGGGGGGGCCTCGGGAACATTCAGTACTTC

v_call: TRBV12-5
clone_size: few
j_call: TRBJ2-7
d_call: .
cdr3_aa: CASGLVSPGQLTYEQYF
cdr3_nt: TGTGCTAGTGGTTTGGTTTCACCCGGACAGTTAACCTACGAGCAGTACTTC

v_call: TRBV7-9
clone_size: once
j_call: TRBJ1-2
d_call: .
cdr3_aa: CASSLADGNYGYTF
cdr3_nt: TGTGCCAGCAGCTTGGCCGACGGGAACTATGGCTACACCTTC

v_call: TRBV9
clone_size: few
j_call: TRBJ2-7
d_call: .
cdr3_aa: CASSTSGDEQYF
cdr3_nt: TGTGCCAGCAGCACCTCAGGGGACGAGCAGTACTTC